This TCR beta chain was retrieved from a study of OX40 agonist ivuxolimab in advanced cancers. Study overall: Patients treated during dose escalation were battling hepatocellular carcinoma, melanoma, renal cell or head and neck cancer. A male proportion of approximately 80% was recorded, with mean age around 60 years and range roughly 23 to 79. Three patients responded partially, comprising one with hepatocellular carcinoma and two with cutaneous melanoma. General study results and limits: Expanded clones belonging to CD8+ T cells outnumbered, on average, those of CD4+.

Concerning this clone itself: Its target is unknown.

Germline values: CDR1 WSHSY, CDR2 SAAADI. Trimming cost V 5 bases and J 0 bases; bases outside gene matches: 11. The CDR3 covers 17 residues. The data were produced by immunoSEQ multiplex PCR, yet TCRdb's version contains in-frame clones alone and is incomplete. The sample lists 60,000 to 85,000 clones; around 92% were seen once. Sequencing was performed on CD4+ or CD8+ T cells sorted from blood, taken in a trial of the OX40 agonist ivuxolimab. This chain joins TRBV10-2 and TRBJ2-7; 9 bases map to TRBD2. The clonotype originates from an adult with an advanced solid tumor such as melanoma, head and neck, liver or kidney cancer. CDR3 residues: CASSPGTSSQSSYEQYF. The CDR3 DNA follows: TGCGCCAGCAGTCCCGGGACTAGCTCCCAGAGCTCCTACGAGCAGTACTTC.